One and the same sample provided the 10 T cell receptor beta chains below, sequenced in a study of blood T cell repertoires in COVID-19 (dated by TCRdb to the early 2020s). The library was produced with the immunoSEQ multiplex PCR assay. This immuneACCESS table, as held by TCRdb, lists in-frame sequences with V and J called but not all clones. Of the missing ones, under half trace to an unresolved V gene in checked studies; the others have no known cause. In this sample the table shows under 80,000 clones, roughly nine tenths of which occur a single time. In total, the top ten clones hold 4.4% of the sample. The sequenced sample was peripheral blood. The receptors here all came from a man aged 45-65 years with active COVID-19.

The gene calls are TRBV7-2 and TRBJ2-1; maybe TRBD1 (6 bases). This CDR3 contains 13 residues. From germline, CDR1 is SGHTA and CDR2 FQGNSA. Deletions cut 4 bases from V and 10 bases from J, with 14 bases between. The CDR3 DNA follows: TGTGCCAGCAGCTCAGCGAGGACAGTGGAGCAGTTCTTC. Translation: CASSSARTVEQFF.

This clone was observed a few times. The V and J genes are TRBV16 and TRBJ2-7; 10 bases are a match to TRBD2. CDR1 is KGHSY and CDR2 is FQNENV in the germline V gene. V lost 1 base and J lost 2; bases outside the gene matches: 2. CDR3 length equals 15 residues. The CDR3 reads CASSQWLAGAYEQYF. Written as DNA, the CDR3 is TGTGCCAGCAGCCAATGGCTAGCGGGGGCCTACGAGCAGTACTTC.

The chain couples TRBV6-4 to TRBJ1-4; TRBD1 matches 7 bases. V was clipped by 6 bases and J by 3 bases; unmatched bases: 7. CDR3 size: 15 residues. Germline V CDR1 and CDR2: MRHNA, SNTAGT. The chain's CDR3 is CASRPGTEANEKLFF. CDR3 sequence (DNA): TGTGCCAGCAGGCCAGGGACAGAGGCTAATGAAAAACTGTTTTTT.

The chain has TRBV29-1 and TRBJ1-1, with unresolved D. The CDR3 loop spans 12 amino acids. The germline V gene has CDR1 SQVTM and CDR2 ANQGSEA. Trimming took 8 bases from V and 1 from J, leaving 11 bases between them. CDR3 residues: CSSSEGNTEAFF. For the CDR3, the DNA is TGCAGCTCTAGCGAAGGGAACACTGAAGCTTTCTTT.

The CDR3 DNA is TGTGCCAGCAGCCAAAGAGACAGCAGTAATTCAAATACGCAGTATTTT. Translating gives CASSQRDSSNSNTQYF. The rearrangement joins TRBV4-2 to TRBJ2-3; D is perhaps TRBD1 (5 bases). This CDR3 is built from 16 residues. Germline V gene data show CDR1 as LGHNA and CDR2 as YNFKEQ. With 2 bases removed from V and 7 bases from J, the gap between germline ends came to 19 bases.

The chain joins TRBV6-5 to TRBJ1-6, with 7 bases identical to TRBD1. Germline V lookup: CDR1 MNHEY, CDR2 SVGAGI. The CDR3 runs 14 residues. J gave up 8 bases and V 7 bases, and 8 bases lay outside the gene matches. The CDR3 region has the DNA TGTGCCAGCAAGGTCACAGGGGAATATTCACCCCTCCACTTT. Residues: CASKVTGEYSPLHF.

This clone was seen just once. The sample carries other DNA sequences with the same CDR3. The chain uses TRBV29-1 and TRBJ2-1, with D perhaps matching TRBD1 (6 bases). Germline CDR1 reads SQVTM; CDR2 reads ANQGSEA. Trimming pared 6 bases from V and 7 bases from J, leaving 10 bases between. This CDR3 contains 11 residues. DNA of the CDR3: TGCAGCGTCGGAAGGGGGAATGAGCAGTTCTTC. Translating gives CSVGRGNEQFF.

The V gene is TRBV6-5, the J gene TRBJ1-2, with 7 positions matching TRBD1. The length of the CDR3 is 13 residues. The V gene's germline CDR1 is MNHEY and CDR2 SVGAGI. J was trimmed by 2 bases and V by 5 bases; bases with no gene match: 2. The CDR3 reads CASSRDSNYGYTF. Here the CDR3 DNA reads TGTGCCAGCAGTCGGGACAGCAACTATGGCTACACCTTC.

CDR3 nucleotides: TGTGCCAGCATGAGGCAGGGCCGCGAAGCTTTCTTT. It translates to CASMRQGREAFF. V and J are TRBV2 and TRBJ1-1; D may be TRBD1 (5 bases). Germline V gene data show CDR1 as SNHLY and CDR2 as FYNNEI. Trimming cost V 7 bases and J 8 bases, with 14 bases left between them. The CDR3 is made up of 12 amino acids.

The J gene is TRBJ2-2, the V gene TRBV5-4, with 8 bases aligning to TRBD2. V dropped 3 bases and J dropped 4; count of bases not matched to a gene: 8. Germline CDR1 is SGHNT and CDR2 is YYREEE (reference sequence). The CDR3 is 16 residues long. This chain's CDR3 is CASSSKREFGTGELFF. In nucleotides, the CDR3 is TGTGCCAGCAGCTCAAAGCGGGAGTTTGGCACCGGGGAGCTGTTTTTT.